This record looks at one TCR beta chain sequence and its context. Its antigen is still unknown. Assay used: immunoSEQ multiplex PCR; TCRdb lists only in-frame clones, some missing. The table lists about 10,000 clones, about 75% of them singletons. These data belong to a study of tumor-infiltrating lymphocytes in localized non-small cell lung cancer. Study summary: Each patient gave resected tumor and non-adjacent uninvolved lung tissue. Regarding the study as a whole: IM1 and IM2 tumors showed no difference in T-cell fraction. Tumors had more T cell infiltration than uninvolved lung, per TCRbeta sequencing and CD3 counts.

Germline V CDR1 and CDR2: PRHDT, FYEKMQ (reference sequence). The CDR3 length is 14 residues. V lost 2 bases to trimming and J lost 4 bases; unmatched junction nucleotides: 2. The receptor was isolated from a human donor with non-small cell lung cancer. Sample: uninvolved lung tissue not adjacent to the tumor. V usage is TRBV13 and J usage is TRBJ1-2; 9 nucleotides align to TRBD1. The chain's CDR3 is CASSLTGGSYGYTF. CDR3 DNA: TGTGCCAGCAGCTTAACAGGGGGCAGCTATGGCTACACCTTC.